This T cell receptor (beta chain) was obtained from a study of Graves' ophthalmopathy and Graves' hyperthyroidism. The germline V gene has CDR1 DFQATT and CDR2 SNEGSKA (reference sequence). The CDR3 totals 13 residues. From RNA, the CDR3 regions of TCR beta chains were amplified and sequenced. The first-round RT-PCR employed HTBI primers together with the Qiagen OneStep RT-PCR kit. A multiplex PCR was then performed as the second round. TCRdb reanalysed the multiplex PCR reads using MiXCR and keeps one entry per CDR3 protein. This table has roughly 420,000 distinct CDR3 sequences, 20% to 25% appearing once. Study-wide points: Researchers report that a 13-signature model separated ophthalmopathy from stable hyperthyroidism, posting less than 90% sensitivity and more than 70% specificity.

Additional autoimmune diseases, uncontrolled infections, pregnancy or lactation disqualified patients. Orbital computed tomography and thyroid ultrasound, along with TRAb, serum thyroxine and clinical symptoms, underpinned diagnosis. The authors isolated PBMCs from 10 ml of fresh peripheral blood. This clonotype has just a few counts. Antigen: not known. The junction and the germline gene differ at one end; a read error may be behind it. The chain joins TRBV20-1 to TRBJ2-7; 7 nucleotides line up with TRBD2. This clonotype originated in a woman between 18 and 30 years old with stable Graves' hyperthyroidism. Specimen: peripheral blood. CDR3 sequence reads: CSAGTIGRNDQYF. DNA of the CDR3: TGCAGTGCTGGTACTATCGGGAGGAACGATCAGTACTTC.